The clone carrying this T cell receptor (beta chain) was found a few times. Its target is unknown. Per sample, at least 5.5 micrograms of total RNA were extracted. These data come from a study of blood T cells in healthy people across ages. General observations from the study: A greater number of naive CD4+ cells and higher diversity distinguished long-lived donors from aged donors. Per-million-T-cell TCR beta diversity fell roughly linearly with age.

Losses at the gene ends were 2 bases for V and 6 bases for J; bases not matched to a gene: 7. Germline V lookup: CDR1 SGHAT, CDR2 FQNNGV. The CDR3 is 15 amino acids. The use of a sample-barcoded 5' primer and a J-beta primer mix characterized a second PCR of roughly 6 to 11 cycles. Every cDNA molecule bore a tag from a template-switch adaptor containing 12 random nucleotides. A single record per CDR3 protein comes from TCRdb applying MiXCR to the 5' RACE reads. The table shows under 750,000 distinct CDR3 sequences, with roughly 48% occurring only once. The clonotype comes from a man older than 75 in good health. This sequence joins TRBV11-2 and TRBJ2-3; 8 bases fit TRBD1. The sequenced sample was blood. The chain's CDR3 is CASSLQTGGSDTQYF. In DNA form, the CDR3 reads TGTGCCAGCAGCTTACAAACAGGGGGGAGCGATACGCAGTATTTT.